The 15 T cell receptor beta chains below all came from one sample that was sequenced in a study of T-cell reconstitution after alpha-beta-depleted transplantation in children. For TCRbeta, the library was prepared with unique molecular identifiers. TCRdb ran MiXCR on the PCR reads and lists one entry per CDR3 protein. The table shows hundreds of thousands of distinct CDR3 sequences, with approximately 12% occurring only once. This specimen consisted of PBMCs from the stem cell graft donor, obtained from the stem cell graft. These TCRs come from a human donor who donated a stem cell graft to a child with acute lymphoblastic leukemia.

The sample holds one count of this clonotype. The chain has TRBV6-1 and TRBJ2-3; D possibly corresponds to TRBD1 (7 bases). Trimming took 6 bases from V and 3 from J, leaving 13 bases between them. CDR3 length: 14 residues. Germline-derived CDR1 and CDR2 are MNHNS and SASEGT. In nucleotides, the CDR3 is TGTGCCAGCAGAAGACAGGGAGGTACAGATACGCAGTATTTT. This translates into CASRRQGGTDTQYF.

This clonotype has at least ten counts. The CDR3 region has the DNA TGCAGTGCGGCAAAGACAGGGGAAGGAAACACCATATATTTT. Protein product: CSAAKTGEGNTIYF. The rearrangement joins TRBV20-1 to TRBJ1-3; 8 nucleotides agree with TRBD1. Per the germline V gene, CDR1 is DFQATT and CDR2 is SNEGSKA (reference sequence). V lost 6 bases, J lost 4 bases, and 8 bases stayed unmatched. CDR3 length equals 14 residues.

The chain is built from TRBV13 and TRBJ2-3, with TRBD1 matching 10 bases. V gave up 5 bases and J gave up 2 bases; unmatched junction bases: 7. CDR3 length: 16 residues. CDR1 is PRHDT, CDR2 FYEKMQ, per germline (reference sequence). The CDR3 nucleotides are TGTGCCAGCAGCCCCCGGACAGGGGGGTACACAGATACGCAGTATTTT. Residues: CASSPRTGGYTDTQYF.

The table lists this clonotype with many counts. The CDR3 coding sequence is TGTGCCACCAGCTTCGGGACAGTTAGCAATCAGCCCCAGCATTTT. Translated, it gives CATSFGTVSNQPQHF. The chain has TRBV15 and TRBJ1-5; 7 bases are a match to TRBD1. The CDR3 spans 15 residues. V shed 5 bases, J shed 0 bases, and the junction held 4 bases outside the gene matches. Germline CDR1 LNHNV, CDR2 YYDKDF (reference sequence).

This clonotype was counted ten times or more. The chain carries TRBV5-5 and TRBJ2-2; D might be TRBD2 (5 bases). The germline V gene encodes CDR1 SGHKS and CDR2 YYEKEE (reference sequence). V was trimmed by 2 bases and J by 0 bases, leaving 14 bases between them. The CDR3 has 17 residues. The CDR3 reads CASSLLDKFANTGELFF. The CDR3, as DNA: TGTGCCAGCAGCTTACTAGACAAGTTCGCGAACACCGGGGAGCTGTTTTTT. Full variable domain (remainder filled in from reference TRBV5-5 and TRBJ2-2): DAGVTQSPTHLIKTRGQQVTLRCSPISGHKSVSWYQQVLGQGPQFIFQYYEKEERGRGNFPDRFSARQFPNYSSELNVNALLLGDSALYLCASSLLDKFANTGELFFGEGSRLTVL.

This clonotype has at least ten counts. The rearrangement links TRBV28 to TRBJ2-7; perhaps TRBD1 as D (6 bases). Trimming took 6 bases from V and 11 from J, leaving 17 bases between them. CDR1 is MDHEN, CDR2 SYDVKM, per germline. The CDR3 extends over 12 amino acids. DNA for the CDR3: TGTGCCAGCAGGACCCATGGACAGTGGGAGTACTTC. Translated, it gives CASRTHGQWEYF. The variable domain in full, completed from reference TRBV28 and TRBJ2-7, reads DVKVTQSSRYLVKRTGEKVFLECVQDMDHENMFWYRQDPGLGLRLIYFSYDVKMKEKGDIPEGYSVSREKKERFSLILESASTNQTSMYLCASRTHGQWEYFGPGTRLTVT.

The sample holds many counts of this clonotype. CDR3 protein: CASSSNSGSVYNEQFF. The CDR3 nucleotides are TGTGCCAGCAGTTCTAATAGCGGGAGCGTCTACAATGAGCAGTTCTTC. The chain is built from TRBV7-2 and TRBJ2-1; the match to TRBD2 covers 9 bases. The CDR3 contains 16 residues. Germline V gives CDR1 SGHTA, CDR2 FQGNSA. Trimming at V came to 6 bases and at J to 3 bases, leaving 9 bases not matched to a gene.

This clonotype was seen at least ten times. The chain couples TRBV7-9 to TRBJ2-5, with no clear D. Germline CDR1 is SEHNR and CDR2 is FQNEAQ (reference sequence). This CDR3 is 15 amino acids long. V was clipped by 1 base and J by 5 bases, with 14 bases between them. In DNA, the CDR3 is TGTGCCAGCAGCTTAGAAGGGTGGGCCGTTGAGACCCAGTACTTC. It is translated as CASSLEGWAVETQYF.

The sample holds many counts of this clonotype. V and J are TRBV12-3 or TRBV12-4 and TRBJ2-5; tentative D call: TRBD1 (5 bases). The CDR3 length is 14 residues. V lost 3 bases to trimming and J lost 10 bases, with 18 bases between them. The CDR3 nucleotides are TGTGCCAGCAGTTTGCTAAGGTCCGAAGGGGTCCAGTACTTC. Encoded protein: CASSLLRSEGVQYF.

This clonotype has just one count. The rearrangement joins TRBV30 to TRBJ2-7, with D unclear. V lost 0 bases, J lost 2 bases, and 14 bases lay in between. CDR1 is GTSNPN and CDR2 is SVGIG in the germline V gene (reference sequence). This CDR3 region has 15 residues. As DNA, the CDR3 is TGTGCCTGGAGTGTACTACGCATCCCCACCTACGAGCAGTACTTC. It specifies CAWSVLRIPTYEQYF.

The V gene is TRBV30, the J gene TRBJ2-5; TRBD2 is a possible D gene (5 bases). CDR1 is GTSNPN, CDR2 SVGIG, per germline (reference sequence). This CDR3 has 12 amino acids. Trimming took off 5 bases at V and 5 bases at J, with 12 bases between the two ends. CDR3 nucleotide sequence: TGTGCCTGGGAGGGCCCCGCGGAGACCCAGTACTTC. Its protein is CAWEGPAETQYF.

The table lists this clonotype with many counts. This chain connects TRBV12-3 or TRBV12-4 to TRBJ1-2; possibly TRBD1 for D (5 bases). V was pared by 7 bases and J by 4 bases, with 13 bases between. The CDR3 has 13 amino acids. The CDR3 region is CASTPTEVYGYTF. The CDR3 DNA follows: TGTGCCAGCACCCCGACAGAAGTCTATGGCTACACCTTC.

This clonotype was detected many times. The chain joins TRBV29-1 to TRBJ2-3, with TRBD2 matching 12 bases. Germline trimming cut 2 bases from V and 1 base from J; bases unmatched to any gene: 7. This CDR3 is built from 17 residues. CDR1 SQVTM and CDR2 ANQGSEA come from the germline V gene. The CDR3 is CSVELAGGPVGTDTQYF. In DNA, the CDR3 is TGCAGCGTTGAACTAGCGGGAGGGCCTGTTGGCACAGATACGCAGTATTTT.

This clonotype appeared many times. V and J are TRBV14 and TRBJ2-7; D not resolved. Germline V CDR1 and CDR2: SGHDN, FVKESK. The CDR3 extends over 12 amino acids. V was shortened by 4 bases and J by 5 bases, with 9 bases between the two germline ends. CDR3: CASSLWANEQYF. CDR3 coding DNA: TGTGCCAGCAGCCTGTGGGCGAACGAGCAGTACTTC.

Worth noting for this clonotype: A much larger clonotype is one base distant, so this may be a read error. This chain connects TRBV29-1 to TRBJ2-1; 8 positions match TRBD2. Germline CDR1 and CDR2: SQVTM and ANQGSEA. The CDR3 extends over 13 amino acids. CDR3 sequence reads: CRVKGGGTNEQFF. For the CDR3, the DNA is TGCCGCGTTAAGGGCGGGGGGACGAATGAGCAGTTCTTC.